The next 14 T cell receptor beta chains were all read from a single sample in a study of cytomegalovirus exposure and HLA in healthy donors. Measured with immunoSEQ multiplex PCR; TCRdb has only the in-frame clones, and not every one. The sample includes over 70,000 clones, 90% to 95% of them seen just once. Sequencing used PBMCs. The origin of the receptors is a woman younger than 30 in good health and CMV-seronegative.

V is TRBV11-2 and J is TRBJ2-3, with D uncertain. Germline V gene data show CDR1 as SGHAT and CDR2 as FQNNGV. The V end was cut by 7 bases, the J end by 0 bases, with 5 bases between. This CDR3 region has 12 residues. For the CDR3, the DNA is TGTGCCAGCACCCCAAGCACAGATACGCAGTATTTT. Protein product: CASTPSTDTQYF.

The chain is built from TRBV28 and TRBJ1-1; D unresolved. The germline gives CDR1 MDHEN, CDR2 SYDVKM. V lost 3 bases, J lost 3 bases, and 11 bases lay in between. CDR3 length: 14 amino acids. The CDR3 DNA reads as TGTGCCAGCAGTTTCCTAAGCCGTCACACTGAAGCTTTCTTT. Amino acid sequence: CASSFLSRHTEAFF.

The V gene is TRBV4-3, the J gene TRBJ1-3; D remains unclear. This CDR3 is built from 17 residues. CDR1 LGHNA and CDR2 YSLEER come from the germline V gene. Deletions cut 1 base from V and 0 bases from J, with 13 bases between. The CDR3 region has the DNA TGCGCCAGCAGCCAAGCCCTTTGGGCTCGCTCTGGAAACACCATATATTTT. This gives the protein CASSQALWARSGNTIYF.

This chain joins TRBV2 and TRBJ1-2, with TRBD1 identical over 7 bases. V lost 9 bases to trimming and J lost 8 bases; unmatched junction nucleotides: 9. CDR1 is SNHLY and CDR2 is FYNNEI in the germline V gene. This CDR3 has 12 amino acids. For the CDR3, the DNA is TGTGCCAGACTAGACAGGGTAGGAGGCTACACCTTC. Protein sequence: CARLDRVGGYTF. The full variable domain, its missing parts supplied by reference TRBV2 and TRBJ1-2, is EPEVTQTPSHQVTQMGQEVILRCVPISNHLYFYWYRQILGQKVEFLVSFYNNEISEKSEIFDDQFSVERPDGSNFTLKIRSTKLEDSAMYFCARLDRVGGYTFGSGTRLTVV.

The chain joins TRBV2 to TRBJ1-4; 10 bases align to TRBD1. J gave up 7 bases and V 9 bases, and 11 bases lay outside the gene matches. This CDR3 is built from 15 residues. Germline values: CDR1 SNHLY, CDR2 FYNNEI. CDR3 DNA: TGTGCCAGGAGGGGGGCGACAGGGGGCGGTGAAAAACTGTTTTTT. Translated, it gives CARRGATGGGEKLFF.

The chain combines TRBV4-1 with TRBJ2-2; D is perhaps TRBD2 (5 bases). With 1 base removed from V and 6 bases from J, the gap between germline ends came to 6 bases. The CDR3 sequence is 13 residues long. Germline V lookup: CDR1 MGHRA, CDR2 YSYEKL. The CDR3: CASSQGTPGELFF. The CDR3 DNA sequence: TGCGCCAGCAGCCAAGGGACTCCCGGGGAGCTGTTTTTT.

The chain joins TRBV30 to TRBJ1-1, with D perhaps TRBD1 (5 bases). The V and J ends lost 3 bases and 1 base respectively, with 9 bases between them. This CDR3 is built from 13 residues. The V gene's germline CDR1 is GTSNPN and CDR2 SVGIG (reference sequence). The DNA for the CDR3 is TGTGCCTGGAGCCTGACAGAGAACACTGAAGCTTTCTTT. Protein: CAWSLTENTEAFF.

This sequence joins TRBV6-6 and TRBJ1-1; D uncertain. This CDR3 contains 16 residues. Trimming took off 2 bases at V and 1 base at J, with 14 bases between the two ends. The germline V gene encodes CDR1 MNHNY and CDR2 SVGAGI (reference sequence). The CDR3 reads CASSYPAWEGNTEAFF. As DNA, the CDR3 is TGTGCCAGCAGTTACCCCGCCTGGGAGGGGAACACTGAAGCTTTCTTT.

V is TRBV5-1 and J is TRBJ1-1; D perhaps matches TRBD1 (6 bases). Per the germline V gene, CDR1 is SGHRS and CDR2 is YFSETQ. The V end lost 4 bases, the J end lost 3 bases, and 10 bases lay between the germline ends. The length of the CDR3 is 13 residues. The CDR3 loop is CASSRQVDTEAFF. The CDR3 region has the DNA TGCGCCAGCAGCCGACAGGTGGACACTGAAGCTTTCTTT.

CDR3 region: CASSLGGGQGASGYTF. CDR3 nucleotides: TGTGCCAGCAGCTTAGGAGGGGGACAGGGGGCCAGTGGCTACACCTTC. The chain carries TRBV7-2 and TRBJ1-2, with 12 nucleotides matching TRBD1. CDR3 length equals 16 residues. With V trimmed by 1 base and J by 7 bases, 7 bases remained unmatched. Looked up from germline, CDR1 is SGHTA and CDR2 is FQGNSA.

The chain is built from TRBV28 and TRBJ2-3; 7 nucleotides align to TRBD1. Germline-derived CDR1 and CDR2 are MDHEN and SYDVKM. Trimming cost V 4 bases and J 6 bases; bases outside gene matches: 16. The CDR3 sequence is 17 residues long. The CDR3 bases are TGTGCCAGCAGTTCAGACCTACAGGGGTTAGTAGATGATACGCAGTATTTT. Residues: CASSSDLQGLVDDTQYF. Full variable domain (remainder filled in from reference TRBV28 and TRBJ2-3): DVKVTQSSRYLVKRTGEKVFLECVQDMDHENMFWYRQDPGLGLRLIYFSYDVKMKEKGDIPEGYSVSREKKERFSLILESASTNQTSMYLCASSSDLQGLVDDTQYFGPGTRLTVL.

Written as DNA, the CDR3 is TGTGCCAGCAGCTTAACGTTGGACACACTGAACACTGAAGCTTTCTTT. Protein: CASSLTLDTLNTEAFF. The chain employs TRBV7-3 and TRBJ1-1; D might be TRBD1 (5 bases). Germline V gives CDR1 SGHTA, CDR2 FQGTGA. The CDR3 totals 16 residues. V dropped 0 bases and J dropped 0 bases, with 11 bases sitting between them.

The chain recombines TRBV28 with TRBJ2-2; the match to TRBD2 covers 16 bases. V lost 8 bases to trimming and J lost 2 bases; unmatched junction nucleotides: 8. The germline V gene encodes CDR1 MDHEN and CDR2 SYDVKM. CDR3 length: 18 amino acids. The CDR3 loop is CASLPGLAGGRNTGELFF. The CDR3, as DNA: TGTGCCAGCCTCCCGGGACTAGCGGGGGGGCGTAACACCGGGGAGCTGTTTTTT.

The rearrangement links TRBV7-2 to TRBJ1-3; 10 bases line up with TRBD1. Germline V gene data show CDR1 as SGHTA and CDR2 as FQGNSA. The CDR3 runs to 16 residues. V gave up 3 bases and J gave up 4 bases; unmatched junction bases: 6. CDR3 region: CASSFAGTGVGNTIYF. DNA for the CDR3: TGTGCCAGCAGCTTCGCCGGGACAGGGGTAGGAAACACCATATATTTT.